The 24 T cell receptor beta chains reported below all come from one sample, sequenced in a study of blood T cell repertoires in COVID-19. Libraries were prepared by immunoSEQ multiplex PCR; TCRdb keeps only in-frame clonotypes and omits some of them. The sample lists 100,000 to 150,000 clones, approximately 82% occurring once. The sequenced sample was peripheral blood. All receptors come from a man aged 80 or over with active or convalescent COVID-19.

The rearrangement uses TRBV4-3 and TRBJ1-2, with 8 bases identical to TRBD1. Germline assignment: CDR1 LGHNA and CDR2 YSLEER. V lost 4 bases, J lost 2 bases, and 9 bases stayed unmatched. The CDR3 consists of 16 residues. The CDR3 protein is CASSPSFPGGNYGYTF. CDR3 nucleotide sequence: TGCGCCAGCAGCCCTAGCTTTCCAGGGGGCAACTATGGCTACACCTTC.

The chain recombines TRBV6-5 with TRBJ2-7; a weak D match, TRBD2 (5 bases). CDR1 and CDR2 from the germline V gene are MNHEY and SVGAGI. Trimming stripped 8 bases from V and 1 base from J, with 12 bases between. The CDR3 extends over 13 amino acids. CDR3 region: CASESRGSYEQYF. Here the CDR3 DNA reads TGTGCCAGCGAAAGCCGGGGATCCTACGAGCAGTACTTC.

The chain joins TRBV2 to TRBJ2-3, with D unresolved. Germline loops: CDR1 SNHLY, CDR2 FYNNEI. V lost 6 bases and J lost 6, with 10 bases in between. The length of the CDR3 is 12 residues. CDR3 DNA: TGTGCCAGCAGCAGGATAACTGATACGCAGTATTTT. Protein product: CASSRITDTQYF.

This clone was found once. The chain carries TRBV5-5 and TRBJ2-7, with D hard to call. Looked up from germline, CDR1 is SGHKS and CDR2 is YYEKEE (reference sequence). The V gene lost 3 bases and the J gene lost 3 bases, with 7 bases spanning the gap. CDR3 length equals 12 residues. In DNA form, the CDR3 reads TGTGCCAGCAGCTCACTCCTCTACGAGCAGTACTTC. Protein sequence: CASSSLLYEQYF. Together with reference TRBV5-5 and TRBJ2-7, the CDR3 gives the full variable domain: DAGVTQSPTHLIKTRGQQVTLRCSPISGHKSVSWYQQVLGQGPQFIFQYYEKEERGRGNFPDRFSARQFPNYSSELNVNALLLGDSALYLCASSSLLYEQYFGPGTRLTVT.

The V and J genes are TRBV6-6 and TRBJ2-7; D may be TRBD2 (5 bases). Germline CDR1 is MNHNY and CDR2 is SVGAGI (reference sequence). The CDR3 is 12 residues long. The germline V and J ends were trimmed by 5 bases and 7 bases, with 12 bases remaining between them. This CDR3 reads CASSPGLEEQYF. The CDR3, as DNA: TGTGCCAGCAGTCCCGGACTGGAGGAGCAGTACTTC.

This sequence joins TRBV13 and TRBJ2-2; 8 nucleotides line up with TRBD2. Germline V gives CDR1 PRHDT, CDR2 FYEKMQ (reference sequence). J was trimmed by 1 base and V by 4 bases; bases with no gene match: 5. CDR3 size: 16 residues. In nucleotides, the CDR3 is TGTGCCAGCAGCTATCGGGGGGGCAAGAACACCGGGGAGCTGTTTTTT. Translating gives CASSYRGGKNTGELFF.

The chain is built from TRBV24-1 and TRBJ1-1; D unresolved. V was trimmed by 6 bases and J by 3 bases, leaving 7 bases between them. This CDR3 is built from 12 residues. The V gene's germline CDR1 is KGHDR and CDR2 SFDVKD. CDR3 DNA: TGTGCCACCAGTTCTCCCTACACTGAAGCTTTCTTT. Translation gives CATSSPYTEAFF.

This chain joins TRBV9 and TRBJ2-5; possible D gene TRBD2, 5 bases. This CDR3 has 15 amino acids. Germline V gene lookup returns CDR1 SGDLS and CDR2 YYNGEE. Trimming pared 5 bases from V and 3 bases from J, leaving 17 bases between. The CDR3 DNA reads as TGTGCCAGCAGTCTCCTAGAGGGCCGCGAAGAGACCCAGTACTTC. Encoded protein: CASSLLEGREETQYF.

The chain joins TRBV12-5 to TRBJ2-3; the match to TRBD1 covers 10 bases. The germline V gene encodes CDR1 LGHNT and CDR2 FRNRAP. V was clipped by 1 base and J by 2 bases; unmatched bases: 3. The CDR3 loop spans 16 amino acids. CDR3 protein: CASGLGTGGDTDTQYF. CDR3 nucleotides: TGTGCTAGTGGTTTGGGGACAGGGGGAGACACAGATACGCAGTATTTT.

The rearrangement uses TRBV7-9 and TRBJ2-7; 7 bases are shared with TRBD1. Trimming took 5 bases from V and 10 from J; bases not matched to a gene: 11. Germline-derived CDR1 and CDR2 are SEHNR and FQNEAQ (reference sequence). The CDR3 runs to 13 residues. Written as DNA, the CDR3 is TGTGCCAGCAGCCCTACCCAACAGGGGCACCAGTACTTC. Amino acids: CASSPTQQGHQYF. The full variable domain, with the rest looked up from reference TRBV7-9 and TRBJ2-7, is DTGVSQNPRHKITKRGQNVTFRCDPISEHNRLYWYRQTLGQGPEFLTYFQNEAQLEKSRLLSDRFSAERPKGSFSTLEIQRTEQGDSAMYLCASSPTQQGHQYFGPGTRLTVT.

The chain links TRBV6-2 or TRBV6-3 to TRBJ2-2; 8 bases align to TRBD2. Germline V CDR1 and CDR2: MNHEY, SVGEGT. V lost 7 bases, J lost 4 bases, and 8 bases stayed unmatched. The CDR3 extends over 15 amino acids. CDR3 sequence: CASTPTGGPTGELFF. CDR3 coding DNA: TGTGCCAGCACCCCGACGGGGGGGCCCACCGGGGAGCTGTTTTTT.

The chain employs TRBV7-8 and TRBJ1-5; D remains unclear. Between the trimmed V and J ends, which lost 1 base and 5 bases, there was a span of 6 bases. The CDR3 runs to 13 residues. CDR1 is SGHVS and CDR2 is FQNEAQ in the germline V gene. Here the CDR3 reads CASSLVYDQPQHF. In DNA form, the CDR3 reads TGTGCCAGCAGCTTAGTGTATGATCAGCCCCAGCATTTT.

This sequence joins TRBV15 and TRBJ1-4; D is ambiguous. V was trimmed by 2 bases and J by 8 bases, leaving 15 bases between them. Germline CDR1 and CDR2: LNHNV and YYDKDF (reference sequence). This CDR3 has 15 residues. CDR3 sequence reads: CATSRTRDSKEKLFF. The CDR3, as DNA: TGTGCCACCAGCAGAACTAGGGATTCGAAGGAAAAACTGTTTTTT.

This clone was found a few times. V and J are TRBV7-3 and TRBJ1-1; 8 positions agree with TRBD1. The CDR3 runs 15 residues. The germline V gene has CDR1 SGHTA and CDR2 FQGTGA. Trimming took 2 bases from V and 1 from J; bases not matched to a gene: 3. As DNA, the CDR3 is TGTGCCAGCAGCTTACTCGGGACAGGGAACACTGAAGCTTTCTTT. It encodes CASSLLGTGNTEAFF.

V and J are TRBV5-5 and TRBJ1-2; D is uncertain. CDR3 length: 15 residues. Germline V gene lookup returns CDR1 SGHKS and CDR2 YYEKEE (reference sequence). The V end lost 0 bases, the J end lost 2 bases, and 11 bases lay between the germline ends. CDR3 sequence (DNA): TGTGCCAGCAGCTTGGAGTCGGGAAAGAACTATGGCTACACCTTC. Translating it yields CASSLESGKNYGYTF.

V and J are TRBV9 and TRBJ2-5, with TRBD2 matching over 11 bases. Per germline, CDR1 SGDLS and CDR2 YYNGEE. The junction had 8 bases not matched to a gene; V was cut back by 3 bases and J by 4 bases. This CDR3 is 16 amino acids long. The DNA of the CDR3 is TGTGCCAGCAGCGCCTTAGCGGGGGGGCCGGGAGAGACCCAGTACTTC. Residues: CASSALAGGPGETQYF.

This chain joins TRBV18 and TRBJ1-3, with D unresolved. The germline gives CDR1 KGHSH, CDR2 LQKENI. There are 16 residues in the CDR3. V dropped 4 bases and J dropped 0 bases, with 13 bases sitting between them. CDR3 sequence: CASSREARFSGNTIYF. CDR3 coding DNA: TGTGCCAGCTCACGCGAGGCGCGGTTCTCTGGAAACACCATATATTTT.

The chain uses TRBV7-2 and TRBJ2-1; 10 bases align to TRBD2. V shed 1 base, J shed 4 bases, and the junction held 10 bases outside the gene matches. The CDR3 has 18 amino acids. Germline-derived CDR1 and CDR2 are SGHTA and FQGNSA. The CDR3: CASSLVPSGGASYNEQFF. CDR3 nucleotides: TGTGCCAGCAGCTTAGTCCCAAGCGGGGGGGCGTCATACAATGAGCAGTTCTTC.

The V call is TRBV20-1, the J call TRBJ1-2; 8 nucleotides line up with TRBD1. Germline V gives CDR1 DFQATT, CDR2 SNEGSKA (reference sequence). The V gene end was trimmed by 3 bases and the J gene end by 8 bases; junction bases not matched to a gene: 2. This CDR3 has 11 amino acids. CDR3 residues: CSARDRAGYTF. The CDR3 DNA reads as TGCAGTGCTAGGGACAGGGCGGGCTACACCTTC.

This chain connects TRBV2 to TRBJ1-5, with D perhaps matching TRBD1 (6 bases). V was shortened by 2 bases and J by 0 bases, with 11 bases between the two germline ends. The CDR3 consists of 16 residues. Germline values: CDR1 SNHLY, CDR2 FYNNEI. CDR3 coding DNA: TGTGCCAGCAGTGAACCCCAGGGGTCTAGCAATCAGCCCCAGCATTTT. Its protein product is CASSEPQGSSNQPQHF.

This rearrangement joins TRBV9 to TRBJ2-1; D unclear. The CDR3 runs to 13 residues. Germline CDR1 is SGDLS and CDR2 is YYNGEE. V gave up 0 bases and J gave up 6 bases, with 7 bases separating them. Here the CDR3 DNA reads TGTGCCAGCAGCGTAGGGCAGATCAATGAGCAGTTCTTC. Encoded protein: CASSVGQINEQFF.

J is TRBJ2-3 and V is TRBV24-1; D is possibly TRBD1 (6 bases). This CDR3 comprises 15 residues. Germline V gene lookup returns CDR1 KGHDR and CDR2 SFDVKD. Between the trimmed V and J ends, which lost 4 bases and 1 base, there was a span of 11 bases. CDR3 sequence: CATSEGARGTDTQYF. DNA of the CDR3: TGTGCCACCAGTGAGGGGGCCAGGGGCACAGATACGCAGTATTTT.

The chain uses TRBV28 and TRBJ2-7; TRBD1 matches 8 bases. This CDR3 is 14 amino acids long. Germline V gene sequence: CDR1 MDHEN, CDR2 SYDVKM. The ends lost 6 bases at V and 0 bases at J; junction bases unmatched: 4. CDR3 sequence (DNA): TGTGCCAGCAGCCGACAGGGGCACTCCTACGAGCAGTACTTC. Protein product: CASSRQGHSYEQYF.

The V gene is TRBV4-2, the J gene TRBJ2-7, with D maybe TRBD1 (7 bases). This CDR3 comprises 16 residues. Germline lookup yields CDR1 LGHNA and CDR2 YNFKEQ. V was trimmed by 4 bases and J by 0 bases, leaving 16 bases between them. For the CDR3, the DNA is TGTGCCAGCAGCCTCGGAGGCGGGGACAGCTCCTACGAGCAGTACTTC. This encodes CASSLGGGDSSYEQYF.